This T cell receptor beta chain is from a study of technical replicates of blood from several donors. The protocol was immunoSEQ multiplex PCR, while the TCRdb copy is restricted to in-frame clones and leaves out a portion. This table holds 90,000 to 100,000 clones, 90% to 96% found once. Trimming took off 3 bases at V and 7 bases at J, with 16 bases between the two ends. The CDR3 length is 15 residues. The germline CDR1 and CDR2 sequences are MDHEN and SYDVKM. This chain links TRBV28 with TRBJ1-5; possibly TRBD1 for D (5 bases). Material for sequencing was T cells isolated from PBMCs. The sequence was collected from a human donor in good health. CDR3 in amino acids: CASSFGTGEQQPQHF. CDR3 DNA: TGTGCCAGCAGTTTTGGAACAGGAGAGCAGCAGCCCCAGCATTTT.